Listed here are 10 T cell receptor beta chains from one sample, sequenced in a study of T-cell memory formation after mild COVID-19. TCRdb recomputed calls from the 5' RACE reads with MiXCR, one row per CDR3 protein. Counted here are 450,000 or so distinct CDR3 sequences, about 20% occurring once; the ten biggest clones make up 8.4%. Specimen: PBMCs or a T cell subset sorted from them (not recorded which). The source of these receptors is an adult woman who had mild COVID-19 (a few samples of this study predate the infection). Cell type and time point are not known.

The rearrangement links TRBV5-1 to TRBJ1-5; 7 nucleotides match TRBD1. V lost 7 bases, J lost 3 bases, and 10 bases stayed unmatched. The CDR3 runs 15 residues. Germline CDR1 reads SGHRS; CDR2 reads YFSETQ. CDR3 in DNA: TGCGCCAGCTCGACGGAGGGGGCCCCCAATCAGCCCCAGCATTTT. Amino acid sequence: CASSTEGAPNQPQHF.

This clonotype was seen only a few times. The J gene is TRBJ2-3, the V gene TRBV18; weak D call: TRBD1 (6 bases). V was cut by 6 bases and J by 1 base, with 20 bases left in between. The CDR3 runs 17 residues. The germline V gene has CDR1 KGHSH and CDR2 LQKENI. CDR3: CASSQSSGTRRTDTQYF. The CDR3, as DNA: TGTGCCAGCTCCCAATCCTCCGGGACACGCCGCACAGATACGCAGTATTTT.

This clonotype was counted only a few times. The chain uses TRBV5-1 and TRBJ2-1; 10 nucleotides match TRBD1. This CDR3 spans 15 amino acids. Germline loops: CDR1 SGHRS, CDR2 YFSETQ. Germline trimming cut 1 base from V and 6 bases from J; bases unmatched to any gene: 4. In DNA form, the CDR3 reads TGCGCCAGCAGCTTGAGACAGGGGGCGGGCAATGAGCAGTTCTTC. This encodes CASSLRQGAGNEQFF. Using reference TRBV5-1 and TRBJ2-1 for the parts outside the CDR3, the full variable domain is KAGVTQTPRYLIKTRGQQVTLSCSPISGHRSVSWYQQTPGQGLQFLFEYFSETQRNKGNFPGRFSGRQFSNSRSEMNVSTLELGDSALYLCASSLRQGAGNEQFFGPGTRLTVL.

This clonotype was observed a few times. The J gene is TRBJ2-5, the V gene TRBV18, with D perhaps being TRBD1 or TRBD2 (6 bases each). CDR1 and CDR2 from the germline V gene are KGHSH and LQKENI. This CDR3 spans 14 amino acids. The V end lost 3 bases, the J end lost 2 bases, and 10 bases lay between the germline ends. The chain's CDR3 is CASSPRGTQETQYF. As DNA, the CDR3 is TGTGCCAGCTCACCCCGGGGGACACAAGAGACCCAGTACTTC.

This clonotype showed up many times. The CDR3 DNA is TGCAGTGCTAGCGGTTGGAGGGATGGCTACACCTTC. As protein: CSASGWRDGYTF. V and J are TRBV20-1 and TRBJ1-2; the D is unclear. Germline V CDR1 and CDR2: DFQATT, SNEGSKA (reference sequence). CDR3 size: 12 residues. V lost 3 bases to trimming and J lost 6 bases, with 11 bases between them.

V usage is TRBV25-1 and J usage is TRBJ2-1; 10 bases are a match to TRBD2. Germline CDR1 MGHDK, CDR2 SYGVNS. The CDR3 extends over 16 amino acids. Unmatched junction bases numbered 7, after V lost 0 bases and J lost 8 bases. CDR3 loop: CASSEYRLAGADEQFF. The CDR3 DNA sequence: TGTGCCAGCAGTGAATATAGGCTAGCGGGGGCGGATGAGCAGTTCTTC.

The chain is built from TRBV30 and TRBJ1-3; possibly TRBD1 for D (5 bases). CDR3 length: 15 amino acids. CDR1 GTSNPN and CDR2 SVGIG come from the germline V gene (reference sequence). The V and J ends lost 3 bases and 8 bases respectively, with 20 bases between them. CDR3 protein: CAWSGGISPGDTIYF. CDR3 in DNA: TGTGCCTGGAGCGGGGGTATTTCCCCGGGGGACACCATATATTTT.

V and J are TRBV6-5 and TRBJ2-5; 8 nucleotides line up with TRBD2. This CDR3 region has 13 residues. Trimming at V came to 6 bases and at J to 4 bases, leaving 4 bases not matched to a gene. Germline loops: CDR1 MNHEY, CDR2 SVGAGI. CDR3 amino acids: CASSRGGVETQYF. The CDR3 DNA is TGTGCCAGCAGCCGGGGGGGAGTAGAGACCCAGTACTTC.

The chain joins TRBV27 to TRBJ2-1; 7 bases are a match to TRBD1. V gave up 4 bases and J gave up 8 bases; unmatched junction bases: 11. The V gene's germline CDR1 is MNHEY and CDR2 SMNVEV (reference sequence). The CDR3 covers 15 residues. The CDR3 DNA is TGTGCCAGCAGTTCCCCGGGACAGATTATCGATGAGCAGTTCTTC. Translation: CASSSPGQIIDEQFF.

Only a few counts were recorded for this clonotype. The chain has TRBV7-9 and TRBJ2-7; TRBD1 aligns across 9 bases. The CDR3 runs to 15 residues. V shed 8 bases, J shed 5 bases, and the junction held 13 bases outside the gene matches. Germline V CDR1 and CDR2: SEHNR, FQNEAQ (reference sequence). Written as DNA, the CDR3 is TGTGCCAGCTCCGACGCCGGGACAGGGATGGACGAGCAGTACTTC. Protein: CASSDAGTGMDEQYF.